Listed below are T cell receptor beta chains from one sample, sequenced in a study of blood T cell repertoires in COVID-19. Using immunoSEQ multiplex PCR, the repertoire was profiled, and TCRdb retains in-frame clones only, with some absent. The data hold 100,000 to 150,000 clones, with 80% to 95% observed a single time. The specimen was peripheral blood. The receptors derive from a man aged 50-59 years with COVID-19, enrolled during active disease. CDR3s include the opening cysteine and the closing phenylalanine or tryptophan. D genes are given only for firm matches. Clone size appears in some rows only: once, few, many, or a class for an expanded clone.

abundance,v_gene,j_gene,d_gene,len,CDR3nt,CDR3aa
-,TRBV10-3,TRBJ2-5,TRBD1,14,TGTGCCACCCGGCAGGGGGCTCTCAAAGAGACCCAGTACTTC,CATRQGALKETQYF
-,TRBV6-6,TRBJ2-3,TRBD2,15,TGTGCCAGCAGTGGAACTAGCGGGAGTTCAGATACGCAGTATTTT,CASSGTSGSSDTQYF
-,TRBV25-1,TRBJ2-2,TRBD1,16,TGTGCCAGCAGTGATACAGGGGGCACGAACACCGGGGAGCTGTTTTTT,CASSDTGGTNTGELFF
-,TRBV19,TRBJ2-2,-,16,TGTGCCAGTAGTATGATCGCAGGGTCTAACACCGGGGAGCTGTTTTTT,CASSMIAGSNTGELFF
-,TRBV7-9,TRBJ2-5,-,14,TGTGCCAGCAGCTTCCGCGGTCCTCAAGAGACCCAGTACTTC,CASSFRGPQETQYF
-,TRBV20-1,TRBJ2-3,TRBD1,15,TGCAGTGCTAGTGGTCAGGGGGCAAGATCGGATACGCAGTATTTT,CSASGQGARSDTQYF
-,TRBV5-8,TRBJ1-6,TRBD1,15,TGTGCCAGCAGCTTGTCAAGGGACAGTAATTCACCCCTCCACTTT,CASSLSRDSNSPLHF
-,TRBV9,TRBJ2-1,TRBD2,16,TGTGCCAGCAGCGTAGGGGGACTAGCGGGAGTGGGTGAGCAGTTCTTC,CASSVGGLAGVGEQFF
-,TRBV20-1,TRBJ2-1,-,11,TGCAGTGCTCTAAAGAAGAATGAGCAGTTCTTC,CSALKKNEQFF
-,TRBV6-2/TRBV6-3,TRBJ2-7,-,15,TGTGCCAGCAGTGTGGAGGCCTTACTTTCCTACGAGCAGTACTTC,CASSVEALLSYEQYF
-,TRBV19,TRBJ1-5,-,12,TGTGCCAGTAGTATCGTCAATCAGCCCCAGCATTTT,CASSIVNQPQHF
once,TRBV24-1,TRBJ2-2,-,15,TGTGCCACCAGTGTCCACGGAGGAGTGACCGGGGAGCTGTTTTTT,CATSVHGGVTGELFF
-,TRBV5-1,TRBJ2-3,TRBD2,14,TGCGCCAGCAGCTTGGGACTAGCAGCAGATACGCAGTATTTT,CASSLGLAADTQYF
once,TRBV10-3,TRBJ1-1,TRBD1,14,TGTGCCGCCACAGAGAGACAGGGGGAGGCTGAAGCTTTCTTT,CAATERQGEAEAFF
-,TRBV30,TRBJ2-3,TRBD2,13,TGTGCCCGCTCTAGCGGGAGCACAGATACGCAGTATTTT,CARSSGSTDTQYF
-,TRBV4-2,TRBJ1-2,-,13,TGTGCCAGCAGCCAAGGGAGGGGCTATGGCTACACCTTC,CASSQGRGYGYTF
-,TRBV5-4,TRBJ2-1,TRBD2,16,TGTGCCAGCAGTCAGGGCACTCTAGCGGGAGGGCCTGAGCAGTTCTTC,CASSQGTLAGGPEQFF
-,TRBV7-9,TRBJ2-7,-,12,TGTGCCAGCAGCTTAACGCGTGATGAGCAGTACTTC,CASSLTRDEQYF
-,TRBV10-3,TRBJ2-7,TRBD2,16,TGTGCCATCAGTGAGGTTTCGGGAGGGCCATGGTACGAGCAGTACTTC,CAISEVSGGPWYEQYF
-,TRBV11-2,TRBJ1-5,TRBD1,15,TGTGCCAGCAGCCCACGTGAGGGGGCGGCTCAGCCCCAGCATTTT,CASSPREGAAQPQHF
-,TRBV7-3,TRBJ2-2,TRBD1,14,TGTGCCACCTCACGTACAGGGGCGCCCGGGGAGCTGTTTTTT,CATSRTGAPGELFF
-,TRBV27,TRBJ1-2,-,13,TGTGCCAGCAGTTTGTCAGGGATCTATGGCTACACCTTC,CASSLSGIYGYTF
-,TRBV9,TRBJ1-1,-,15,TGTGCCAGCAGCGCAGTCGGACAGCCTAACACTGAAGCTTTCTTT,CASSAVGQPNTEAFF
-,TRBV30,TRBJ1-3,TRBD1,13,TGTGCCTGGGACAGGGTAGGAGGAAACACCATATATTTT,CAWDRVGGNTIYF
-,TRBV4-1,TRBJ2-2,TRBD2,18,TGCGCCAGCAGCCAAGATGGCCCCCCGACTAGCGGGCACGGGGAGCTGTTTTTT,CASSQDGPPTSGHGELFF
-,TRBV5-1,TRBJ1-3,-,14,TGCGCCAGCAGCTGGGGCGAGACTGGAAACACCATATATTTT,CASSWGETGNTIYF
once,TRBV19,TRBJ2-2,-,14,TGTGCCAGTAGTATACAGGGGACCACCGGGGAGCTGTTTTTT,CASSIQGTTGELFF
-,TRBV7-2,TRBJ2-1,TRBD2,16,TGTGCCAGCAGACTCGGGGGTAGCGGGAGCTTTGGTGAGCAGTTCTTC,CASRLGGSGSFGEQFF
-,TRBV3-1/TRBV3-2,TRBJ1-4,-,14,TGTGCCAGCAGCCAGGGGGCGGCTAATGAAAAACTGTTTTTT,CASSQGAANEKLFF
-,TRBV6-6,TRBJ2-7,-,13,TGTGCCAGCAAGGAGAGGGCGAGTAACGAGCAGTACTTC,CASKERASNEQYF
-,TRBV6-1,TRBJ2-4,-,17,TGTGCCAGCAGTGATGATGGGGGGTATATGGCCAAAAACATTCAGTACTTC,CASSDDGGYMAKNIQYF
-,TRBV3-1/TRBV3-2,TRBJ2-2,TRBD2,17,TGTGCCAGCAGCCAACAGCGGACTAGCGGGAATCTCGGGGAGCTGTTTTTT,CASSQQRTSGNLGELFF
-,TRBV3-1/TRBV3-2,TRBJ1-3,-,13,TGTGCCAGCAGCCGGGCAAACGGAAACACCATATATTTT,CASSRANGNTIYF
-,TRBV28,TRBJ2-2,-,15,TGTGCCAGCAGTTTGAGCAGGGGAGTCACCGGGGAGCTGTTTTTT,CASSLSRGVTGELFF
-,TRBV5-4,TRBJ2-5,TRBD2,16,TGTGCCAGCAGCTTCGGCGGGAGGGCCGATGGGGAGACCCAGTACTTC,CASSFGGRADGETQYF
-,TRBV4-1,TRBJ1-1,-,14,TGCGCCAGCAGCCGAGACAGGCAGAACACTGAAGCTTTCTTT,CASSRDRQNTEAFF
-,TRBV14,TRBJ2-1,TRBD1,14,TGTGCCAGCAGCCAGGACAGGGGGCGTAATGAGCAGTTCTTC,CASSQDRGRNEQFF
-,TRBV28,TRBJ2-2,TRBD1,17,TGTGCCAGCAGTTTACCCCGGGACAGGGGGTTTACCGGGGAGCTGTTTTTT,CASSLPRDRGFTGELFF
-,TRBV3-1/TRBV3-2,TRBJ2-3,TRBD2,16,TGTGCCAGCAGCCTGAAGACTAGCGGAAACACAGATACGCAGTATTTT,CASSLKTSGNTDTQYF
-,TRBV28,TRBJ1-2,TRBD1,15,TGTGCCAGCAGTCCCTACACAGGGGGAGGCTATGGCTACACCTTC,CASSPYTGGGYGYTF
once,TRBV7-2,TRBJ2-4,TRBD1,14,TGTGCCAGCAGCCCACAGGGGGCCAAAAACATTCAGTACTTC,CASSPQGAKNIQYF
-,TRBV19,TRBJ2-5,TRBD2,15,TGTGCCAGTAGTCCCCTAGCGGGAGTTCAAGAGACCCAGTACTTC,CASSPLAGVQETQYF
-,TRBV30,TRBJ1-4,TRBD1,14,TGTGCCTGGACCCCCGGGACAGGGAATGAAAAACTGTTTTTT,CAWTPGTGNEKLFF
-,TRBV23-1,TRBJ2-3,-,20,TGCGCCAGCAGTCACCCCGGGGATATAAGGGTCGTCGCGAGCACAGATACGCAGTATTTT,CASSHPGDIRVVASTDTQYF
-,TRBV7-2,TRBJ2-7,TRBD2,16,TGTGCCAGCAGCCGCGGACTAGCGGGAGCGCAATACGAGCAGTACTTC,CASSRGLAGAQYEQYF
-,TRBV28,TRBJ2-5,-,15,TGTGCCAGCATAGATAGCGGAGCCCTCCAAGAGACCCAGTACTTC,CASIDSGALQETQYF
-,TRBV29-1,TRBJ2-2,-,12,TGCAGCGGATTAGTGGGCGCCGGGGAGCTGTTTTTT,CSGLVGAGELFF
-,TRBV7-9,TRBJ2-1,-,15,TGTGCCAGCAGCTTACGCGGAACTGCATACAATGAGCAGTTCTTC,CASSLRGTAYNEQFF
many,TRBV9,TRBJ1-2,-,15,TGTGCCAGCAGCCCCACGGCAGGGTTTAACTATGGCTACACCTTC,CASSPTAGFNYGYTF
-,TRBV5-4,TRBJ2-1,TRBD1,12,TGTGCCAGCAGCACAGGGGGGAATGAGCAGTTCTTC,CASSTGGNEQFF
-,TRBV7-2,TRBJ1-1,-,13,TGTGCCAGCAGCTTAAAGGCTGGCGGGGAAGCTTTCTTT,CASSLKAGGEAFF